This T cell receptor (beta chain) was sequenced for a study of cytomegalovirus exposure and HLA in healthy donors. Notes on the study in general: Reports credit the classifier with highly specific, highly sensitive diagnosis of cytomegalovirus status. A later analysis found TCR association rates differed by HLA locus, highest for DRB1 and lowest for HLA-C. A later analysis reportedly identified an Asian-associated ancestry cluster as carrying fewer N-insertions than the approximately 670-donor mean. Certain indistinguishable V segments, among them TRBV6-2 and TRBV6-3, were excluded.

The CDR3 is 12 amino acids. Trimming took off 7 bases at V and 5 bases at J, with 11 bases between the two ends. Germline loops: CDR1 SEHNR, CDR2 FQNEAQ (reference sequence). The PCR employed 60 Vbeta primers together with 13 Jbeta primers. Some clones are missing from TCRdb's copy, which holds only in-frame ones; the method was immunoSEQ multiplex PCR. The sample has approximately 150,000 clones, more than 60% seen once. Notes on this clone: Its antigen is not identified.

Sequencing was done on a sample of PBMCs. V gene TRBV7-9 combines with J gene TRBJ1-1; the D gene is possibly TRBD1 (6 bases). This clonotype originated in a human donor in good health. CDR3 residues: CASTYQGTEAFF. The CDR3 region has the DNA TGTGCCAGCACCTACCAGGGGACTGAAGCTTTCTTT.